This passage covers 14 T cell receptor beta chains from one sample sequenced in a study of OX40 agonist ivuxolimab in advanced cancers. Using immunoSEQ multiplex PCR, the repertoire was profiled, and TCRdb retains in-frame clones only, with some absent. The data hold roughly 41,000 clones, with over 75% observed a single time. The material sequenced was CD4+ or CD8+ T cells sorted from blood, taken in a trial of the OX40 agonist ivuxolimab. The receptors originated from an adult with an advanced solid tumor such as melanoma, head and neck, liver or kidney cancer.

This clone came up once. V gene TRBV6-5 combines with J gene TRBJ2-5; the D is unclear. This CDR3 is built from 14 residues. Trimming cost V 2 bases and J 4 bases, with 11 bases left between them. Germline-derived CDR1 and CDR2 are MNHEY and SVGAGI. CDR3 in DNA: TGTGCCAGCAGTTACGGCCAGGAGATAGAGACCCAGTACTTC. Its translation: CASSYGQEIETQYF.

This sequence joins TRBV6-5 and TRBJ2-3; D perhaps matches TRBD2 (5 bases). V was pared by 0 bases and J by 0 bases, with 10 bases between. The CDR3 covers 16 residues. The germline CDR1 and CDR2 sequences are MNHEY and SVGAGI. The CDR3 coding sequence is TGTGCCAGCAGTTACTCTCTAGCAACTAGCACAGATACGCAGTATTTT. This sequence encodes CASSYSLATSTDTQYF.

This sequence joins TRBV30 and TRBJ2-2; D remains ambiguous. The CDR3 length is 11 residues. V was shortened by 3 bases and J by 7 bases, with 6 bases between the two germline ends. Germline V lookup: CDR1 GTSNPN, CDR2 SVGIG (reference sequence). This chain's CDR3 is CAWSWGGELFF. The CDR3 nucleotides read TGTGCCTGGAGCTGGGGCGGGGAGCTGTTTTTT.

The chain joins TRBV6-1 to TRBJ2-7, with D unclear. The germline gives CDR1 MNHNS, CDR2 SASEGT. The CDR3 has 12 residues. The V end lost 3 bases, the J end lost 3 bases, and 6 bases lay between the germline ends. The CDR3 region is CASSETVYEQYF. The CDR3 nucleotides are TGTGCCAGCAGTGAGACCGTCTACGAGCAGTACTTC.

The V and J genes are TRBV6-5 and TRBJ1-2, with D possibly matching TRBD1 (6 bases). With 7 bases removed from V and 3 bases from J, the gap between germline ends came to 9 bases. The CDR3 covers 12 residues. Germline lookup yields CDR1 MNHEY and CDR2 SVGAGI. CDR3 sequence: CASKGGDYGYTF. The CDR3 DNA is TGTGCCAGCAAAGGGGGAGACTATGGCTACACCTTC.

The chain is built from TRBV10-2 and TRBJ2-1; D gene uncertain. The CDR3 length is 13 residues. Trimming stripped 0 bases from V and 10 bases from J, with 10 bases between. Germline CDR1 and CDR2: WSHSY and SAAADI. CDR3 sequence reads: CASSESRAAEQFF. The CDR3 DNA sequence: TGCGCCAGCAGTGAGTCGAGAGCCGCCGAGCAGTTCTTC.

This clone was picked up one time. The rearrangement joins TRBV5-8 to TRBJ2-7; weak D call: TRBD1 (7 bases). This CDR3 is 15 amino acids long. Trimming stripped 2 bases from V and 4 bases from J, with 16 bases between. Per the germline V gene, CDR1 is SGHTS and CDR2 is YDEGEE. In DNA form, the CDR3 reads TGTGCCAGCAGCTTTGGAGGGGGCGCGGTATACGAGCAGTACTTC. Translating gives CASSFGGGAVYEQYF.

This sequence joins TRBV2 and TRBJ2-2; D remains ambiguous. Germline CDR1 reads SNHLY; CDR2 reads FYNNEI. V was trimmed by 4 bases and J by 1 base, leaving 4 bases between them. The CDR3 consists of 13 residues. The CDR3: CASSGQNTGELFF. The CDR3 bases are TGTGCCAGCAGTGGGCAGAACACCGGGGAGCTGTTTTTT.

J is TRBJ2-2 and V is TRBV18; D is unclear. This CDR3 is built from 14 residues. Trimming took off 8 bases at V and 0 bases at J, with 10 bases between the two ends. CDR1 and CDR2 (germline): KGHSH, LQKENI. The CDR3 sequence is CASGLGANTGELFF. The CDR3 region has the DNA TGTGCCAGCGGCCTTGGTGCGAACACCGGGGAGCTGTTTTTT.

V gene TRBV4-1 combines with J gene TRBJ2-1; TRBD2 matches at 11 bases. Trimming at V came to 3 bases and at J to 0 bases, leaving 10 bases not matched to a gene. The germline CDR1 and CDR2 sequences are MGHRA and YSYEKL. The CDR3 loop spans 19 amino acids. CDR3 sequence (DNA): TGCGCCAGCAGCCAGACGACCGGGACTAGCGGCAGCTCCTACAATGAGCAGTTCTTC. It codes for CASSQTTGTSGSSYNEQFF.

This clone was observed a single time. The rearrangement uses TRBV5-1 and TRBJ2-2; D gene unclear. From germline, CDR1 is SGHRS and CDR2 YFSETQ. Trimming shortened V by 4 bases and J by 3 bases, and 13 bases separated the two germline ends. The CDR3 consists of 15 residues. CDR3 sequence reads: CASSNREDYTGELFF. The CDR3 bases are TGCGCCAGCAGCAACCGAGAGGATTACACCGGGGAGCTGTTTTTT.

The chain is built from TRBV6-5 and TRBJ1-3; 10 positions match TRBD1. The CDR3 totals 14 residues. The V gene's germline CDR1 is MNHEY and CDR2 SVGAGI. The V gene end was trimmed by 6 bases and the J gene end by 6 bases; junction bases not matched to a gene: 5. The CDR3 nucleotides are TGTGCCAGCAGCTCCGGGACAGGGGTAAACACCATATATTTT. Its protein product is CASSSGTGVNTIYF.

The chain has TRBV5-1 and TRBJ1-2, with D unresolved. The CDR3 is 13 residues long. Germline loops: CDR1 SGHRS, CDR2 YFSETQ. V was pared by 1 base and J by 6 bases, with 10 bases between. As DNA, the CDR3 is TGCGCCAGCAGCTTGCGGGCTGACGATGGCTACACCTTC. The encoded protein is CASSLRADDGYTF.

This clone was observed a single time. The chain's CDR3 is CATRGTSGNNEQFF. CDR3 DNA sequence: TGTGCCACCCGCGGGACTAGCGGGAATAATGAGCAGTTCTTC. The V gene is TRBV2, the J gene TRBJ2-1; 13 bases map to TRBD2. J gave up 7 bases and V 10 bases, and 7 bases lay outside the gene matches. CDR1 is SNHLY, CDR2 FYNNEI, per germline. This CDR3 is 14 amino acids long.